The clone carrying this T cell receptor beta chain was recorded at least ten times. Its antigen is not known. The junction departs from the called germline gene at one end, perhaps through a read error. Using unique molecular identifiers, the investigators prepared the TCRbeta library. MiXCR, run by TCRdb on the PCR reads, gives a single entry per CDR3 protein. Of 670,000 or so distinct CDR3 sequences in the sample, around 13% were seen once. Looked up from germline, CDR1 is SGHRS and CDR2 is YFSETQ. The CDR3 has 13 amino acids. The sample originates from a study of T-cell reconstitution after alpha-beta-depleted transplantation in children. Study-level findings and limits: T-cell counts and diversity were attributed mostly to newly produced T cells one year after transplant. At day 60, the high TCRbeta diversity found in some patients originated from recipient T cells and thymic progenitors that had survived. Several hundred rapidly expanded clones from non-depleted graft cells reportedly supplied alpha-beta T cells about two months post-transplant.

The chain is built from TRBV5-1 and TRBJ2-7; a possible D gene is TRBD1 (6 bases). The receptor's source is a girl aged 2 to 9 with congenital amegakaryocytic thrombocytopenia, due to receive a stem cell transplant. The specimen comprised PBMCs, sampled before TCRalphabeta/CD19-depleted stem cell transplant. The CDR3 bases are TGTGCCAGCAGCTTGGAACAGGGTTACGAGCAGTACTTC. This encodes CASSLEQGYEQYF.